The 6 T cell receptor beta chains below all came from one sample that was sequenced in a study of follicular helper T cells after annual influenza vaccination. Time point: 2015-2016 season, pre-vaccination. TCRdb's copy holds only in-frame clones and misses some; the assay was immunoSEQ multiplex PCR. Among about 12,000 clones listed, about 80% were seen once. Sequencing used CXCR5+ CD38- circulating T follicular helper cells from blood, obtained on the day of influenza vaccination. Subset defined: circulating Tfh, non-naive CD4+CXCR5+PD-1+ (ICOS+CD38+ or ICOS-CD38-). The receptors originated from an adult who received the influenza vaccine.

This clone was counted once. The chain combines TRBV21-1 with TRBJ2-4. TRBV21-1 is tagged as a pseudogene. The CDR3 contains 17 residues. The CDR3 DNA reads as TGTGCCAGCAGGGTACGCGTAGCTACAGCAAGAAAAAACATTCAGTACTTC. Protein: CASRVRVATARKNIQYF.

This chain links TRBV18 with TRBJ1-2, with 9 nucleotides matching TRBD1. V shed 2 bases and J 7 bases; nucleotides not matched to a gene: 14. Germline values: CDR1 KGHSH, CDR2 LQKENI. This CDR3 spans 17 amino acids. As DNA, the CDR3 is TGTGCCAGCTCACCAATATGGAGGGACAGGGATTCTCGTGGCTACACCTTC. Translating it yields CASSPIWRDRDSRGYTF.

In the case of this clone: A read error may produce the germline difference seen at one junction end. Other DNA sequences of this sample code for an identical CDR3. The chain couples TRBV5-8 to TRBJ2-7; D remains ambiguous. CDR1 and CDR2 from the germline V gene are SGHTS and YDEGEE. The CDR3 length is 16 residues. The CDR3: CASSFISSVASNEQYF. Here the CDR3 DNA reads TGTGCCAGCAGCTTCATTTCATCGGTAGCCTCCAACGAGCAGTACTTC.

V is TRBV11-2 and J is TRBJ1-6; 9 bases line up with TRBD1. Trimming cost V 8 bases and J 10 bases; bases outside gene matches: 9. The CDR3 has 14 residues. CDR1 is SGHAT and CDR2 is FQNNGV in the germline V gene. Here the CDR3 DNA reads TGTGCCAGCTGGTTGGGACAGGGTGTCTCACCCCTCCACTTT. This gives the protein CASWLGQGVSPLHF.

The rearrangement links TRBV9 to TRBJ2-1, with 8 positions matching TRBD1. The CDR3 totals 17 residues. CDR1 is SGDLS, CDR2 YYNGEE, per germline. The J segment lost 1 base and the V segment lost 2 bases, leaving 8 bases of the junction unmatched. In nucleotides, the CDR3 is TGTGCCAGCAGCGTCAGGGGGCAGGCCGGTTCCTACAATGAGCAGTTCTTC. It is translated as CASSVRGQAGSYNEQFF. Using reference TRBV9 and TRBJ2-1 for the parts outside the CDR3, the full variable domain is DSGVTQTPKHLITATGQRVTLRCSPRSGDLSVYWYQQSLDQGLQFLIQYYNGEERAKGNILERFSAQQFPDLHSELNLSSLELGDSALYFCASSVRGQAGSYNEQFFGPGTRLTVL.

The genes are TRBV2 and TRBJ2-5; D could derive from TRBD1 or TRBD2 (5 bases each). The length of the CDR3 is 13 residues. Trimming left V 7 bases short and J 5 bases short, with 14 bases between. Germline assignment: CDR1 SNHLY and CDR2 FYNNEI. The DNA of the CDR3 is TGTGCCAGCACCGTTTCCGAGGGGGAGACCCAGTACTTC. This gives the protein CASTVSEGETQYF. Based on the CDR3 plus reference TRBV2 and TRBJ2-5, the full variable domain is EPEVTQTPSHQVTQMGQEVILRCVPISNHLYFYWYRQILGQKVEFLVSFYNNEISEKSEIFDDQFSVERPDGSNFTLKIRSTKLEDSAMYFCASTVSEGETQYFGPGTRLLVL.